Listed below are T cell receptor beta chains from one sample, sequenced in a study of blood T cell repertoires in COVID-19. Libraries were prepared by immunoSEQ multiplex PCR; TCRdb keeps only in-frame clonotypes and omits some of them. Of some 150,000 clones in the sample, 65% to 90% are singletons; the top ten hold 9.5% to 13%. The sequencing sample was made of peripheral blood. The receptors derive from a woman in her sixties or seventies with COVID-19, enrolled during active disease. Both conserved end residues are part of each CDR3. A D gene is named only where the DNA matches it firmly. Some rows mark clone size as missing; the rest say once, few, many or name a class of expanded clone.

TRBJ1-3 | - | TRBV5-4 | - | CASSWGGSSGNTIYF | TGTGCCAGCAGCTGGGGGGGGTCTAGTGGAAACACCATATATTTT
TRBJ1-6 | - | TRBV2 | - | CAISEGRQNSPLHF | TGTGCCATCAGCGAGGGGAGGCAGAATTCACCCCTCCACTTT
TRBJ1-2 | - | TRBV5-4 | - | CASSVDSDYGYTF | TGTGCCAGCAGCGTGGACAGTGACTATGGCTACACCTTC
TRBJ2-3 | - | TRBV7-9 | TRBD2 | CASSAGSGGQGDTQYF | TGTGCCAGCAGCGCCGGGAGCGGGGGGCAGGGAGATACGCAGTATTTT
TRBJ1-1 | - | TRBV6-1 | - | CASSETRARGTEAFF | TGTGCCAGCAGTGAGACGAGGGCGCGGGGCACTGAAGCTTTCTTT
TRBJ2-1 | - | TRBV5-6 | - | CASSGQYEQFF | TGTGCCAGCAGCGGACAGTATGAGCAGTTCTTC
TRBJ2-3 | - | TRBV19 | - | CASSITSRSSTDTQYF | TGTGCCAGTAGTATAACTAGCCGGTCTAGCACAGATACGCAGTATTTT
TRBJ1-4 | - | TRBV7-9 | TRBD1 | CASSTGEVSNEKLFF | TGTGCCAGCAGTACAGGGGAAGTTTCTAATGAAAAACTGTTTTTT
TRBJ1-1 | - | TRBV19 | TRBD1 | CTSMTGPGTEAFF | TGTACCAGTATGACAGGGCCGGGCACTGAAGCTTTCTTT
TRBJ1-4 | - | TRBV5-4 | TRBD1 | CASSLQGNEKLFF | TGTGCCAGCAGCTTACAGGGGAATGAAAAACTGTTTTTT
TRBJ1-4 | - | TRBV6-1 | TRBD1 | CASRAAGGAGEKLFF | TGTGCCAGCAGGGCCGCAGGGGGCGCGGGAGAAAAACTGTTTTTT
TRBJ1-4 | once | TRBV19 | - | CASSITTNEKLFF | TGTGCCAGTAGTATCACAACTAATGAAAAACTGTTTTTT
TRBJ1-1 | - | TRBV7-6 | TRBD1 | CASSLISAGGTNTEAFF | TGTGCCAGCAGCTTAATTTCGGCAGGGGGAACGAACACTGAAGCTTTCTTT
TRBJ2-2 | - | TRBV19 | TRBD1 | CASSRTGALHRELFF | TGTGCCAGTAGTCGGACAGGGGCCCTCCATAGGGAGCTGTTTTTT
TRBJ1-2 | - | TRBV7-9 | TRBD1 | CASSLGPGGNGYTF | TGTGCCAGCAGCTTAGGCCCAGGGGGCAATGGCTACACCTTC
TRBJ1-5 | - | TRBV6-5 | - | CASEGDRNQPQHF | TGTGCCAGCGAGGGGGACCGTAATCAGCCCCAGCATTTT
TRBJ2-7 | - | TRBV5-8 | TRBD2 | CASSWGGRHEQYF | TGTGCCAGCAGCTGGGGAGGGAGGCACGAGCAGTACTTC
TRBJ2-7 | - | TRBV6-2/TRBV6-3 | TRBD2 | CASSYTSGSYEQYF | TGTGCCAGCAGTTATACTAGCGGGTCCTACGAGCAGTACTTC
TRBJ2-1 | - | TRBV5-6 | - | CASSSRGDGSNEQFF | TGTGCCAGCAGCTCCCGGGGAGACGGTAGTAATGAGCAGTTCTTC
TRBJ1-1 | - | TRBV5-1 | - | CASSNRDTQRGTEAFF | TGCGCCAGCAGCAACCGGGACACCCAAAGAGGCACTGAAGCTTTCTTT
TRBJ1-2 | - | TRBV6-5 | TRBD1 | CASRTRDRGYGYTF | TGTGCCAGCAGGACCCGGGACAGGGGGTACGGCTACACCTTC
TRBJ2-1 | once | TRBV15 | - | CATSRDDSSDEQFF | TGTGCCACCAGCAGAGATGACTCCTCAGACGAGCAGTTCTTC
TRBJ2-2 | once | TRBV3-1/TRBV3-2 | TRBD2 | CASSQDLRETGELFF | TGTGCCAGCAGCCAAGATTTGCGGGAGACCGGGGAGCTGTTTTTT
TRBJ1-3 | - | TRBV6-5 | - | CASQETGNTIYF | TGTGCCAGCCAGGAAACTGGAAACACCATATATTTT
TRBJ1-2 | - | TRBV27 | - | CASSLGGFGYGYTF | TGTGCCAGCAGTTTGGGAGGGTTCGGCTATGGCTACACCTTC
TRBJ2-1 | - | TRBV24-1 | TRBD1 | CATSDPRQGAAKQFF | TGTGCCACCAGTGATCCACGACAGGGGGCAGCGAAGCAGTTCTTC
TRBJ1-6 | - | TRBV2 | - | CASRPRAANSPLHF | TGTGCCAGCAGACCCAGGGCTGCCAATTCACCCCTCCACTTT
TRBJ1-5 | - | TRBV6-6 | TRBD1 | CASSQTGPFGSNQPQHF | TGTGCCAGCAGTCAGACAGGGCCCTTTGGGAGCAATCAGCCCCAGCATTTT
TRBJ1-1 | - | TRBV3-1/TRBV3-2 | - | CASSQELRPNTEAFF | TGTGCCAGCAGCCAAGAACTAAGGCCCAACACTGAAGCTTTCTTT
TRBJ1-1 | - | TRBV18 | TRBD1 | CASSPGTAPTEAFF | TGTGCCAGCTCACCCGGGACAGCCCCCACTGAAGCTTTCTTT
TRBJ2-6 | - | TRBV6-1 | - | CASSVQGGSGANVLTF | TGTGCCAGCAGTGTTCAGGGCGGCTCTGGGGCCAACGTCCTGACTTTC
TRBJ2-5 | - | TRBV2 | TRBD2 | CASSRLAGNVETQYF | TGTGCCAGCAGCCGACTAGCGGGAAATGTAGAGACCCAGTACTTC
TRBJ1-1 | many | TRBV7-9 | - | CASSLGGGAGTEAFF | TGTGCCAGCAGCTTAGGTGGGGGCGCAGGAACTGAAGCTTTCTTT
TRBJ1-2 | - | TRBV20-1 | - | CRATTGFGYTF | TGCAGGGCCACGACAGGTTTTGGCTACACCTTC
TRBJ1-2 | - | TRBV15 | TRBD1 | CATSEDRGPRNYGYTF | TGTGCCACCAGCGAAGACAGGGGGCCTCGGAACTATGGCTACACCTTC
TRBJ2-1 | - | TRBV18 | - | CASSPQVGADNEQFF | TGTGCCAGCTCACCACAGGTGGGGGCCGACAATGAGCAGTTCTTC
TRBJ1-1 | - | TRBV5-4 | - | CASSLAGGLLNTEAFF | TGTGCCAGCAGCTTGGCTGGGGGACTCTTGAACACTGAAGCTTTCTTT
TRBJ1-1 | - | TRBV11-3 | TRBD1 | CASSLGQGNTEAFF | TGTGCCAGCAGCTTAGGACAGGGTAACACTGAAGCTTTCTTT
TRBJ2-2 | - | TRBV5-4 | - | CASSNKRKELFF | TGTGCCAGCAGCAATAAGAGGAAGGAGCTGTTTTTT
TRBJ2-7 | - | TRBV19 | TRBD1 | CASSALHRTGVEQYF | TGTGCCAGTAGTGCCCTTCACAGGACAGGGGTCGAGCAGTACTTC